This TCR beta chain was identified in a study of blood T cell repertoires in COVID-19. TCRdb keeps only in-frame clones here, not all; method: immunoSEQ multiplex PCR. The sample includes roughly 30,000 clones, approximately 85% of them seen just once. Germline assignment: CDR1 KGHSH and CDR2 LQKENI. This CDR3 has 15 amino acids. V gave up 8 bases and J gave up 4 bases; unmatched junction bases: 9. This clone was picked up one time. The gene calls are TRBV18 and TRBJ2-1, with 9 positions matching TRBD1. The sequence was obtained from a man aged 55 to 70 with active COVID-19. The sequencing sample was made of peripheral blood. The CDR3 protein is CASTPGQGTYNEQFF. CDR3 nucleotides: TGTGCCAGCACCCCGGGACAGGGCACTTACAATGAGCAGTTCTTC.